This TCR beta chain was captured by sequencing in a study of blood T cell repertoires in COVID-19. Original methodology: It was from reference gene primer amplification that nucleated cell counts were estimated. The table came from immunoSEQ multiplex PCR; TCRdb's copy has only in-frame clones and leaves some out. That table gives V, J and clone size, and the DNA gave D and trimming. The sample has roughly 80,000 clones; 75% to 90% are singletons. Germline V gene lookup returns CDR1 SGHVS and CDR2 FQNEAQ. The V gene end was trimmed by 3 bases and the J gene end by 4 bases; junction bases not matched to a gene: 3. The CDR3 spans 14 residues.

This TCR derives from a man aged 50 to 59 with active COVID-19. The sequencing input was peripheral blood. V usage is TRBV7-8 and J usage is TRBJ1-1, with 9 bases fitting TRBD1. This chain's CDR3 is CASSFSTGGTEAFF. The CDR3 DNA follows: TGTGCCAGCAGCTTCTCGACAGGGGGCACTGAAGCTTTCTTT.